Detailed here is one T cell receptor (beta chain). The data were taken from a study of T cell changes during pregnancy in multiple sclerosis. Measured with immunoSEQ multiplex PCR; TCRdb has only the in-frame clones, and not every one. The sample carries more than 55,000 clones, 80% to 90% recorded once. V dropped 4 bases and J dropped 6 bases, with 15 bases sitting between them. CDR1 and CDR2 from the germline V gene are KGHSH and LQKENI. This CDR3 region has 15 residues. The starting material was CD4+ T cells from peripheral blood mononuclear cells, obtained in the third trimester of pregnancy. The chain has TRBV18 and TRBJ1-4; D perhaps matches TRBD1 (6 bases). The sequence was obtained from a female donor with multiple sclerosis, enrolled in a pregnancy study. The CDR3 region is CASSHTRDTYEKLFF. For the CDR3, the DNA is TGTGCCAGCTCACACACCCGGGACACGTATGAAAAACTGTTTTTT.